This entry lists 24 T cell receptor beta chains sequenced from one sample in a study of T cell repertoires in cytomegalovirus infection. Antigen specificity for these receptors is unknown. TCRdb re-analysed the reads in MiXCR, keeping a single row per CDR3 protein. Seen here are a few hundred thousand distinct CDR3 sequences, 35% to 50% observed once, and the top ten hold 48%. Material: cultured PBMCs, obtained from culture after CMV antigen stimulation. Receptors were obtained from a human donor in good health (CMV status not recorded). Some clones in this sample may be carry-over from other donors' samples.

This clonotype was picked up many times. The chain couples TRBV7-2 to TRBJ2-5; D uncertain. Trimming removed 4 bases at V and 4 bases at J, with 16 bases between. The germline CDR1 and CDR2 sequences are SGHTA and FQGNSA. CDR3 length equals 15 residues. The CDR3 DNA sequence: TGTGCCAGCAGCTCCGGGCCCATTCGCGGAGAGACCCAGTACTTC. It is translated as CASSSGPIRGETQYF.

V gene TRBV7-9 combines with J gene TRBJ2-5, with 10 nucleotides matching TRBD2. CDR1 and CDR2 (germline): SEHNR, FQNEAQ (reference sequence). The CDR3 length is 15 residues. Trimming removed 3 bases from V and 2 bases from J; junction bases left unmatched: 3. Here the CDR3 reads CASSFSGGLQETQYF. As DNA, the CDR3 is TGTGCCAGCAGCTTTAGCGGGGGGCTTCAAGAGACCCAGTACTTC.

V is TRBV28 and J is TRBJ1-3; no definite D call. Germline CDR1 reads MDHEN; CDR2 reads SYDVKM. The CDR3 length is 15 residues. V lost 4 bases and J lost 0, with 10 bases in between. The CDR3 coding sequence is TGTGCCAGCAGTTCGCAACTTTTCTCTGGAAACACCATATATTTT. Translation: CASSSQLFSGNTIYF.

The CDR3 coding sequence is TGTGCCAGCAGCCCCAACTCCGACCCCTACAATGAGCAGTTCTTC. This translates into CASSPNSDPYNEQFF. This chain joins TRBV7-6 and TRBJ2-1; D gene uncertain. Trimming took 5 bases from V and 2 from J, leaving 13 bases between them. The germline V gene has CDR1 SGHVS and CDR2 FNYEAQ. The CDR3 has 15 amino acids.

The chain couples TRBV6-5 to TRBJ2-3; TRBD2 matches at 9 bases. Germline lookup yields CDR1 MNHEY and CDR2 SVGAGI. The CDR3 is made up of 17 amino acids. V lost 0 bases to trimming and J lost 1 base; unmatched junction nucleotides: 5. The CDR3 coding sequence is TGTGCCAGCAGTTACTCGGGACTAGCTACCGGCACAGATACGCAGTATTTT. Translating gives CASSYSGLATGTDTQYF.

This rearrangement joins TRBV7-8 to TRBJ1-1; the D gene is possibly TRBD1 (5 bases). This CDR3 region has 14 residues. From germline, CDR1 is SGHVS and CDR2 FQNEAQ. V lost 3 bases to trimming and J lost 11 bases, with 19 bases between them. Written as DNA, the CDR3 is TGTGCCAGCAGCTTGGGTGGGGGGGGACGGGGCGCTTTCTTT. It is translated as CASSLGGGGRGAFF.

This clonotype was picked up a small number of times. The chain carries TRBV5-4 and TRBJ2-5; D unclear. From germline, CDR1 is SGHNT and CDR2 YYREEE (reference sequence). The V and J ends lost 0 bases and 1 base respectively, with 16 bases between them. The CDR3 is 17 residues long. CDR3 DNA: TGTGCCAGCAGCTTGGCAGGTCTGTTAAAGACCCAAGAGACCCAGTACTTC. This codes for CASSLAGLLKTQETQYF.

The chain is built from TRBV19 and TRBJ1-2; 7 bases agree with TRBD1. This CDR3 spans 18 amino acids. The V gene's germline CDR1 is LNHDA and CDR2 SQIVND (reference sequence). With V trimmed by 3 bases and J by 5 bases, 18 bases remained unmatched. The CDR3 is CASSIVVTGPEPLYGYTF. The CDR3 DNA reads TGTGCCAGTAGTATCGTGGTGACAGGGCCTGAACCCCTATATGGCTACACCTTC.

The chain is built from TRBV4-1 and TRBJ1-4; D gene unclear. CDR3 length equals 14 residues. V was clipped by 1 base and J by 7 bases, with 10 bases between them. CDR1 and CDR2 (germline): MGHRA, YSYEKL. The CDR3 reads CASSQGGSAEKLFF. In DNA form, the CDR3 reads TGCGCCAGCAGCCAAGGGGGTAGTGCTGAAAAACTGTTTTTT.

Here the CDR3 DNA reads TGCAGTGCTGTGTTCGGGGGGGCTGGCGGGCTTTTGGATTACGAGCAGTACTTC. Translated: CSAVFGGAGGLLDYEQYF. V gene TRBV20-1 combines with J gene TRBJ2-7; 8 nucleotides line up with TRBD2. The CDR3 totals 18 residues. V gave up 5 bases and J gave up 4 bases; unmatched junction bases: 22. Germline V CDR1 and CDR2: DFQATT, SNEGSKA (reference sequence).

The genes are TRBV7-9 and TRBJ2-1; D call uncertain. This CDR3 has 12 residues. CDR1 and CDR2 (germline): SEHNR, FQNEAQ (reference sequence). V was trimmed by 10 bases and J by 9 bases, leaving 16 bases between them. CDR3 sequence: CATQTNPGEQFF. The CDR3 DNA reads TGTGCCACACAAACCAACCCGGGTGAGCAGTTCTTC.

This rearrangement joins TRBV7-9 to TRBJ2-5; TRBD2 aligns across 7 bases. Germline lookup yields CDR1 SEHNR and CDR2 FQNEAQ (reference sequence). The junction had 7 bases not matched to a gene; V was cut back by 0 bases and J by 0 bases. The length of the CDR3 is 17 residues. This chain's CDR3 is CASSLAGRGSNQETQYF. The CDR3 nucleotides read TGTGCCAGCAGCTTAGCGGGGCGCGGGAGTAACCAAGAGACCCAGTACTTC.

The sample holds a few counts of this clonotype. The genes are TRBV7-6 and TRBJ1-3; no clear D gene. The CDR3 is 9 amino acids. Germline V gives CDR1 SGHVS, CDR2 FNYEAQ. DNA of the CDR3: TGTGGCTCTGGAAACACCATATATTTT. This encodes CGSGNTIYF.

The table lists this clonotype with a few counts. The gene calls are TRBV7-4 and TRBJ2-7; TRBD2 might be the D (5 bases). V gave up 5 bases and J gave up 6 bases, with 20 bases separating them. This CDR3 contains 15 residues. Per the germline V gene, CDR1 is SGHVT and CDR2 is SQSDAQ. CDR3 DNA: TGTGCCAGCAGCCCTACCCCTACTCATCGGGGCGAGCAGTACTTC. Translated, it gives CASSPTPTHRGEQYF.

This rearrangement joins TRBV7-9 to TRBJ2-4; D is unclear. The CDR3 runs 12 residues. Germline lookup yields CDR1 SEHNR and CDR2 FQNEAQ (reference sequence). V was shortened by 5 bases and J by 8 bases, with 10 bases between the two germline ends. This chain's CDR3 is CASSPLVDIQYF. The CDR3 nucleotides read TGTGCCAGCAGCCCGCTGGTGGACATTCAGTACTTC.

This chain uses TRBV7-2 with TRBJ2-1; D uncertain. Trimming removed 5 bases at V and 8 bases at J, with 13 bases between. The CDR3 has 13 residues. Germline CDR1 SGHTA, CDR2 FQGNSA. In DNA, the CDR3 is TGTGCCAGCAGCCGGCCTCGGATGTATGAGCAGTTCTTC. Translating gives CASSRPRMYEQFF.

The chain recombines TRBV19 with TRBJ1-4; D not certain. Trimming pared 5 bases from V and 8 bases from J, leaving 18 bases between. The CDR3 runs to 15 residues. The germline CDR1 and CDR2 sequences are LNHDA and SQIVND (reference sequence). The chain's CDR3 is CASSSSGRMTEKLFF. In DNA form, the CDR3 reads TGTGCCAGTAGTTCTTCGGGGAGAATGACGGAAAAACTGTTTTTT.

The rearrangement uses TRBV12-3 or TRBV12-4 and TRBJ2-7; TRBD1 matches at 9 bases. The CDR3 is 12 amino acids. V shed 5 bases, J shed 6 bases, and the junction held 2 bases outside the gene matches. The CDR3: CASSPTGGEQYF. The CDR3 bases are TGTGCCAGCAGTCCGACAGGGGGCGAGCAGTACTTC.

The rearrangement links TRBV9 to TRBJ2-3; D may be TRBD2 (5 bases). Germline V lookup: CDR1 SGDLS, CDR2 YYNGEE. CDR3 length: 13 residues. V lost 5 bases and J 7 bases, leaving 14 bases between the germline ends. CDR3 DNA sequence: TGTGCCAGCAGTGAGGGTACTGAGAATACGCAGTATTTT. Translation: CASSEGTENTQYF.

This chain connects TRBV20-1 to TRBJ2-7; 8 bases line up with TRBD1. Per the germline V gene, CDR1 is DFQATT and CDR2 is SNEGSKA (reference sequence). The CDR3 is 13 residues long. V dropped 4 bases and J dropped 7; count of bases not matched to a gene: 9. This chain's CDR3 is CSAMTGVVSEQYF. CDR3 DNA: TGCAGTGCTATGACAGGGGTCGTCTCTGAGCAGTACTTC.

The chain has TRBV7-2 and TRBJ1-3; D gene ambiguous. Germline V gene data show CDR1 as SGHTA and CDR2 as FQGNSA. This CDR3 is built from 13 residues. With 2 bases removed from V and 8 bases from J, the gap between germline ends came to 10 bases. CDR3 protein: CASSLRPGDTIYF. As DNA, the CDR3 is TGTGCCAGCAGCTTAAGGCCCGGGGACACCATATATTTT.

This chain joins TRBV20-1 and TRBJ2-7; D is uncertain. Trimming stripped 0 bases from V and 0 bases from J, with 6 bases between. Germline V lookup: CDR1 DFQATT, CDR2 SNEGSKA (reference sequence). CDR3 size: 13 residues. The DNA for the CDR3 is TGCAGTGCTAGAGAAGGATCCTCCTACGAGCAGTACTTC. Its translation is CSAREGSSYEQYF.

This clonotype occurred many times. The genes are TRBV7-2 and TRBJ1-6; tentatively, D is TRBD1 (5 bases). The V gene's germline CDR1 is SGHTA and CDR2 FQGNSA. V was shortened by 2 bases and J by 7 bases, with 12 bases between the two germline ends. CDR3 length: 15 residues. The DNA of the CDR3 is TGTGCCAGCAGCTTATTTGGGGGGAACAATTCACCCCTCCACTTT. Its protein is CASSLFGGNNSPLHF. Filled out from reference TRBV7-2 and TRBJ1-6, the complete variable domain reads GAGVSQSPSNKVTEKGKDVELRCDPISGHTALYWYRQSLGQGLEFLIYFQGNSAPDKSGLPSDRFSAERTGGSVSTLTIQRTQQEDSAVYLCASSLFGGNNSPLHFGNGTRLTVT.

The chain uses TRBV2 and TRBJ2-7; TRBD1 is a possible D gene (5 bases). This CDR3 contains 13 residues. Germline CDR1 SNHLY, CDR2 FYNNEI. Trimming cost V 10 bases and J 2 bases, with 15 bases left between them. The CDR3 nucleotides are TGTGCCACCCGGTGGGCAGGGCCCTACGAGCAGTACTTC. This encodes CATRWAGPYEQYF.